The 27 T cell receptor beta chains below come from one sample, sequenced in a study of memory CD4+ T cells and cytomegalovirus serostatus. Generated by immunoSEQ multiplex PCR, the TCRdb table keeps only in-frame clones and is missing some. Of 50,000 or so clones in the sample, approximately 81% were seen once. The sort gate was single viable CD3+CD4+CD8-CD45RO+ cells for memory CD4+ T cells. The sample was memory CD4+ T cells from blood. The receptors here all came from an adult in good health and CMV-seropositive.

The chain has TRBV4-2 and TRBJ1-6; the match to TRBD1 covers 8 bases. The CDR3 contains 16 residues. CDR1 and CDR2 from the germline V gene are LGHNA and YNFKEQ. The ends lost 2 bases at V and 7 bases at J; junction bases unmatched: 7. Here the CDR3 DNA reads TGTGCCAGCAGCCAATACCTAGGACAGGGAAATTCACCCCTCCACTTT. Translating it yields CASSQYLGQGNSPLHF.

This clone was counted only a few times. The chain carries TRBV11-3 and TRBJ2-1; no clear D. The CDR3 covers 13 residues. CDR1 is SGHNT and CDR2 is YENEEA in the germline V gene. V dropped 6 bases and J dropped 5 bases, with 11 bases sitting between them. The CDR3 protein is CASSANEDNEQFF. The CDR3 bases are TGTGCCAGCAGTGCTAACGAGGACAATGAGCAGTTCTTC.

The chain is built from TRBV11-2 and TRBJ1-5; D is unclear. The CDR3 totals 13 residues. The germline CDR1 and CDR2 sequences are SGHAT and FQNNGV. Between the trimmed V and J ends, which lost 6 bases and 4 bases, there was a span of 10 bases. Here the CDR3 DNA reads TGTGCCAGCAGTTACGGGGTTAATCAGCCCCAGCATTTT. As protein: CASSYGVNQPQHF. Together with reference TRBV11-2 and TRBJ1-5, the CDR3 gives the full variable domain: EAGVAQSPRYKIIEKRQSVAFWCNPISGHATLYWYQQILGQGPKLLIQFQNNGVVDDSQLPKDRFSAERLKGVDSTLKIQPAKLEDSAVYLCASSYGVNQPQHFGDGTRLSIL.

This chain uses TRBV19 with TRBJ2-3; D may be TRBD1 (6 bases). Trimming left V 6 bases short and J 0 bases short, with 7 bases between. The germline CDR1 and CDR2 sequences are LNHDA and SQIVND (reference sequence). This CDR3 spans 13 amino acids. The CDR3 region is CASRQGSTDTQYF. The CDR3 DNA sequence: TGTGCCAGTAGACAGGGAAGCACAGATACGCAGTATTTT.

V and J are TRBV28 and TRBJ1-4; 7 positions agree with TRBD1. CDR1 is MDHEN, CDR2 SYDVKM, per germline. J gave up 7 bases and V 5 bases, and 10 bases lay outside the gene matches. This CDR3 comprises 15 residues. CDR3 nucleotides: TGTGCCAGCAGTACCTACAGGGGCGGTGGTGAAAAACTGTTTTTT. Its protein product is CASSTYRGGGEKLFF.

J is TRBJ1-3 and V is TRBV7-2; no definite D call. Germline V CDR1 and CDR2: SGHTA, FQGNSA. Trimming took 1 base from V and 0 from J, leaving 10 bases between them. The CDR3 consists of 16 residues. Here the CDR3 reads CASSLDTESSGNTIYF. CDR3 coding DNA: TGTGCCAGCAGCTTAGATACGGAAAGCTCTGGAAACACCATATATTTT.

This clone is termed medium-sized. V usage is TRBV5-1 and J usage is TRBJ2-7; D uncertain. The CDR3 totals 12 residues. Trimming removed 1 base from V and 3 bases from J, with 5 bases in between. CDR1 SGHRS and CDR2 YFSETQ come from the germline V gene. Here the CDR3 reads CASSLSRYEQYF. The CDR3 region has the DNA TGCGCCAGCAGCTTGAGTCGCTACGAGCAGTACTTC.

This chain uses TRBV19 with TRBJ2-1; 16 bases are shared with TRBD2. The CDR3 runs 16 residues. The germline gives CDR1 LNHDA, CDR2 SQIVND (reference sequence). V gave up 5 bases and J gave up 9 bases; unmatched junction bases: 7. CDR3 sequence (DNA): TGTGCCAGTAGTTTCGGGACTAGCGGGGGGGCTCGTGAGCAGTTCTTC. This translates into CASSFGTSGGAREQFF.

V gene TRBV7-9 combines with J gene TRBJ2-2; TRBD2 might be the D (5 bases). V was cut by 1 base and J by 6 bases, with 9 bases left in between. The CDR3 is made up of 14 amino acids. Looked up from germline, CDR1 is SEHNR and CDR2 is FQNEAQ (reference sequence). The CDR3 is CASSLVLGAGELFF. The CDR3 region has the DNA TGTGCCAGCAGCTTAGTGCTGGGAGCCGGGGAGCTGTTTTTT.

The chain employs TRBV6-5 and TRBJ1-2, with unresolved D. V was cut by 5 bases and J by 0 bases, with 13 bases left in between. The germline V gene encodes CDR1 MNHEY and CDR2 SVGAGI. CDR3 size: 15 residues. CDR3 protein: CASSRMGFANYGYTF. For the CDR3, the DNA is TGTGCCAGCAGTCGCATGGGGTTTGCTAACTATGGCTACACCTTC.

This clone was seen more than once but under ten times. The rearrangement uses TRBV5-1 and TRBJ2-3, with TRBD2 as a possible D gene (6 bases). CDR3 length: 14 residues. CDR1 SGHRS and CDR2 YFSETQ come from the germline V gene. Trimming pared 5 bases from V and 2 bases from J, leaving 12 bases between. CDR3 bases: TGCGCCAGCAGGCTGGGACTGTCCACAGATACGCAGTATTTT. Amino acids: CASRLGLSTDTQYF.

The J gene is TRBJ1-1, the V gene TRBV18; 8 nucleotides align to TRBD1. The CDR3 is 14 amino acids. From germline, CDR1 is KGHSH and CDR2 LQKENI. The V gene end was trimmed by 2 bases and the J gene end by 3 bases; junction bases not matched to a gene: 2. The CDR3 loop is CASSPTGGDTEAFF. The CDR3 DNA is TGTGCCAGCTCACCAACAGGGGGGGACACTGAAGCTTTCTTT.

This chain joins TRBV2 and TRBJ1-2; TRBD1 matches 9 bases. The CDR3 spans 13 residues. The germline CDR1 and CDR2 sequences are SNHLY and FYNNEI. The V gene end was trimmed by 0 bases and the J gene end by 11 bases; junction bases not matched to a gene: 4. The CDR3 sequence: CASSEAQGARYTF. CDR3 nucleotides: TGTGCCAGCAGTGAAGCACAGGGGGCGCGTTACACCTTC.

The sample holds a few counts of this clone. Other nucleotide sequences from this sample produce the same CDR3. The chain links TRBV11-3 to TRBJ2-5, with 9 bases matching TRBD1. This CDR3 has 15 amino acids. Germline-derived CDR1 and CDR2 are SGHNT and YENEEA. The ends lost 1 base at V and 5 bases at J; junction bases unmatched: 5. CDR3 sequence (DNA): TGTGCCAGCAGCTTAGGATCGGACAGGGGTGAGACCCAGTACTTC. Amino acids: CASSLGSDRGETQYF. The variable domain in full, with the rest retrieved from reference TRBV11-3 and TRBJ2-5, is EAGVVQSPRYKIIEKKQPVAFWCNPISGHNTLYWYLQNLGQGPELLIRYENEEAVDDSQLPKDRFSAERLKGVDSTLKIQPAELGDSAVYLCASSLGSDRGETQYFGPGTRLLVL.

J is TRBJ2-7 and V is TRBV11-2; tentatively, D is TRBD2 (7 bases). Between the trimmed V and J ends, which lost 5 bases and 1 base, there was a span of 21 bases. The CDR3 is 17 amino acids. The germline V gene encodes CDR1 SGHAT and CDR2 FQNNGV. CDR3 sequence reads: CASSPLNRGATSYEQYF. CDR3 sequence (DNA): TGTGCCAGCAGCCCCTTAAACCGGGGGGCGACTTCCTACGAGCAGTACTTC.

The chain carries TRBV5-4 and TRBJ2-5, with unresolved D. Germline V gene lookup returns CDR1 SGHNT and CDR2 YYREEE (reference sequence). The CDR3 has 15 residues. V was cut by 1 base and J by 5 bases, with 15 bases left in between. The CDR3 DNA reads TGTGCCAGCAGCTTGCGGTCAGCGATCCGGGAGACCCAGTACTTC. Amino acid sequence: CASSLRSAIRETQYF.

CDR3 protein: CASSPTNGAGELFF. Written as DNA, the CDR3 is TGTGCCAGCAGCCCTACTAATGGGGCCGGGGAGCTGTTTTTT. V gene TRBV7-3 combines with J gene TRBJ2-2; D not resolved. Germline loops: CDR1 SGHTA, CDR2 FQGTGA. Trimming left V 5 bases short and J 6 bases short, with 13 bases between. The CDR3 sequence is 14 residues long.

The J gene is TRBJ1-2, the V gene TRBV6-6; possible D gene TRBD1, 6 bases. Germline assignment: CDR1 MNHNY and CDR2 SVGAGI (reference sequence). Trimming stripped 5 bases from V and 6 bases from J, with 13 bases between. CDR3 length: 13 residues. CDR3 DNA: TGTGCCAGCAGTCGCGAACAGGGAAATGGCTACACCTTC. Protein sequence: CASSREQGNGYTF.

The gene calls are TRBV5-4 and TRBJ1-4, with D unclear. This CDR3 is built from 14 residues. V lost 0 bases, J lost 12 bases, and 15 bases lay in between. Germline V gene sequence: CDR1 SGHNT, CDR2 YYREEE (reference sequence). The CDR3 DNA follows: TGTGCCAGCAGCTTGGGATTGTCAGGCGCGGAACTGTTTTTT. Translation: CASSLGLSGAELFF.

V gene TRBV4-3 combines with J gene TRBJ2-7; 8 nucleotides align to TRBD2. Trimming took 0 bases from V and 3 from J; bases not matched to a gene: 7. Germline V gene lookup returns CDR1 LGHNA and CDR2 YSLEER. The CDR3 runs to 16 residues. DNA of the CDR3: TGCGCCAGCAGCCAAGACCCAGGAGCGGGGGTCTACGAGCAGTACTTC. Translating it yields CASSQDPGAGVYEQYF.

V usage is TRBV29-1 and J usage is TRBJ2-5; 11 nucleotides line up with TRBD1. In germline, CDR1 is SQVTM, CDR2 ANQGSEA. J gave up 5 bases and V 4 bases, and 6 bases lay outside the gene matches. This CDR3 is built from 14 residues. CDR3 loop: CSVALGQGGETQYF. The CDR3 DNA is TGCAGCGTTGCTTTGGGACAGGGGGGGGAGACCCAGTACTTC.

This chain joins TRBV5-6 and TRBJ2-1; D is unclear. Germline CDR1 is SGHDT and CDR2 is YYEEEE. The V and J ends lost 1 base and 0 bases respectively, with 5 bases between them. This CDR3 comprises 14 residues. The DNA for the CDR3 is TGTGCCAGCAGCTTGCCGAGCTCCTACAATGAGCAGTTCTTC. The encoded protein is CASSLPSSYNEQFF.

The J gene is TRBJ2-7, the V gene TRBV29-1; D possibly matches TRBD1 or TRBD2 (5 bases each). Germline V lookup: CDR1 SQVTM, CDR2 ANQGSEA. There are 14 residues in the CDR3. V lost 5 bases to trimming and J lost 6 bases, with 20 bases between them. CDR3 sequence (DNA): TGCAGCGTTCGTGAGTCCGGGACCTTATCCGAGCAGTACTTC. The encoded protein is CSVRESGTLSEQYF.

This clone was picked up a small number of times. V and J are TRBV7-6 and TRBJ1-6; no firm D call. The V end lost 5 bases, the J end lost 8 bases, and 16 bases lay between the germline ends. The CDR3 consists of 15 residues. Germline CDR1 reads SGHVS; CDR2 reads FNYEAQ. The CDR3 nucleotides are TGTGCCAGCAGCATCCGCCGGGCCGGGGATTCACCCCTCCACTTT. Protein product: CASSIRRAGDSPLHF.

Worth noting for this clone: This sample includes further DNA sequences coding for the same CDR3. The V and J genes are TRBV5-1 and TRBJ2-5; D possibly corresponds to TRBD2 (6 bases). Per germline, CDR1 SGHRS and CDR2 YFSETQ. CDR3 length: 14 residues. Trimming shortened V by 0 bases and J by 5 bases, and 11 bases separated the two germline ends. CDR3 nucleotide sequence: TGCGCCAGCAGCTTGGGTCAGGAGGGGGAGACCCAGTACTTC. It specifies CASSLGQEGETQYF.

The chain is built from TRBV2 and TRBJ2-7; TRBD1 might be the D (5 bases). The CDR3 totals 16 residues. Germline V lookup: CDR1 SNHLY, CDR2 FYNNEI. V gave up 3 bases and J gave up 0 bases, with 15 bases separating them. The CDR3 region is CASSDRGRVSSYEQYF. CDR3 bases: TGTGCCAGCAGTGATAGGGGCAGGGTGAGCTCCTACGAGCAGTACTTC. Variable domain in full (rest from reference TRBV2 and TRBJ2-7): EPEVTQTPSHQVTQMGQEVILRCVPISNHLYFYWYRQILGQKVEFLVSFYNNEISEKSEIFDDQFSVERPDGSNFTLKIRSTKLEDSAMYFCASSDRGRVSSYEQYFGPGTRLTVT.

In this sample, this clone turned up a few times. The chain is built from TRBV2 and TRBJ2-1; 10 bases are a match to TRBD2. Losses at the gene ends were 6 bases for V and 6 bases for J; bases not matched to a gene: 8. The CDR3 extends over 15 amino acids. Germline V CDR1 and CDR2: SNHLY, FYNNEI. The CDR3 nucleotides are TGTGCCAGCAGAAAAGACGCTAGCGGGGGCAATGAGCAGTTCTTC. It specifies CASRKDASGGNEQFF.